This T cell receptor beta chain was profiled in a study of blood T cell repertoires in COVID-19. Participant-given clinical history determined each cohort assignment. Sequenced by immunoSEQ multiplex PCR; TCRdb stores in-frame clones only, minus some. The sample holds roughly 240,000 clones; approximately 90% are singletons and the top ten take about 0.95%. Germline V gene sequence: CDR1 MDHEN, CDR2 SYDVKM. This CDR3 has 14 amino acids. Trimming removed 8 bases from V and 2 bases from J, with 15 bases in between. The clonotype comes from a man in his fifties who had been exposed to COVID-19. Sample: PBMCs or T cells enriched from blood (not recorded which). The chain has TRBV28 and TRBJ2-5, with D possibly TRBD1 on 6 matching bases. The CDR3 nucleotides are TGTGCCAGCTGCGTACAGGGTGGGCAAGAGACCCAGTACTTC. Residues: CASCVQGGQETQYF.